Listed below are T cell receptor beta chains from one sample, sequenced in a study of blood T cell repertoires in COVID-19. Clones were read by immunoSEQ multiplex PCR, and TCRdb kept only the in-frame ones, dropping some. Of some 200,000 clones listed, approximately 84% are singletons. The sequenced sample was peripheral blood. All receptors come from a woman between 50 and 59 years old with active or convalescent COVID-19. Each CDR3 is given with its conserved first and last residue. The order of the fields is CDR3 protein, CDR3 DNA, D gene, clone size, CDR3 length, J gene, V gene. D genes are given only for firm matches. Not all rows give a size; the values are once, few, many and, for expanded clones, a class.

CDR3: CASRIAGQTYNEQFF; DNA: TGTGCCAGCAGGATAGCGGGGCAAACCTACAATGAGCAGTTCTTC; D: TRBD2; size: -; length: 15; J: TRBJ2-1; V: TRBV25-1
CDR3: CASSLQGNEQFF; DNA: TGTGCCAGCAGTTTACAGGGCAATGAGCAGTTCTTC; D: -; size: -; length: 12; J: TRBJ2-1; V: TRBV27
CDR3: CAISNTGGQLRGSYNEQFF; DNA: TGTGCCATCAGTAATACAGGGGGCCAGTTAAGGGGGTCCTACAATGAGCAGTTCTTC; D: TRBD1; size: once; length: 19; J: TRBJ2-1; V: TRBV10-3
CDR3: CASSPRGDQPQHF; DNA: TGTGCCAGCAGCCCCAGGGGGGACCAGCCCCAGCATTTT; D: TRBD1; size: -; length: 13; J: TRBJ1-5; V: TRBV6-5
CDR3: CASSHTRDRGVWETQYF; DNA: TGTGCCAGCAGCCATACCAGGGACAGGGGGGTTTGGGAGACCCAGTACTTC; D: TRBD1; size: -; length: 17; J: TRBJ2-5; V: TRBV5-4
CDR3: CASRARPGGRETQYF; DNA: TGTGCCAGCAGGGCGCGGCCAGGAGGGCGGGAGACCCAGTACTTC; D: -; size: -; length: 15; J: TRBJ2-5; V: TRBV28
CDR3: CASSLGLVAGYGYTF; DNA: TGCGCCAGCAGCTTGGGCTTGGTTGCAGGCTATGGCTACACCTTC; D: -; size: -; length: 15; J: TRBJ1-2; V: TRBV5-1
CDR3: CASSSSGGGQPQHF; DNA: TGTGCCAGCAGCTCGTCAGGGGGCGGCCAGCCCCAGCATTTT; D: TRBD1; size: once; length: 14; J: TRBJ1-5; V: TRBV6-6
CDR3: CASSPSQGAVNEQFF; DNA: TGTGCCAGCTCACCATCACAGGGGGCAGTAAATGAGCAGTTCTTC; D: TRBD1; size: -; length: 15; J: TRBJ2-1; V: TRBV18
CDR3: CASSPGGTGAYEQYF; DNA: TGCGCCAGCAGCCCGGGAGGGACGGGGGCCTACGAGCAGTACTTC; D: TRBD2; size: -; length: 15; J: TRBJ2-7; V: TRBV5-1
CDR3: CASSSRTLVYEQYF; DNA: TGTGCCAGCAGCTCTCGGACTCTAGTCTACGAGCAGTACTTC; D: -; size: -; length: 14; J: TRBJ2-7; V: TRBV3-1/TRBV3-2
CDR3: CASSLWRGGSYNEQFF; DNA: TGTGCCAGCAGCTTGTGGCGGGGGGGCTCCTACAATGAGCAGTTCTTC; D: TRBD2; size: -; length: 16; J: TRBJ2-1; V: TRBV7-2
CDR3: CASSGAGTGSNYGYTF; DNA: TGTGCCAGCAGTGGGGCTGGGACAGGGTCCAACTATGGCTACACCTTC; D: TRBD1; size: -; length: 16; J: TRBJ1-2; V: TRBV28
CDR3: CASSLVLQGISGYTF; DNA: TGTGCCAGCAGCTTGGTTCTCCAGGGTATCTCTGGCTACACCTTC; D: -; size: once; length: 15; J: TRBJ1-2; V: TRBV5-6
CDR3: CASSLKTGIGNYGYTF; DNA: TGTGCCAGCAGCCTAAAGACAGGGATCGGCAACTATGGCTACACCTTC; D: TRBD1; size: few; length: 16; J: TRBJ1-2; V: TRBV28
CDR3: CASSSRDRGNSPLHF; DNA: TGTGCCAGCAGTTCGAGGGACAGGGGCAATTCACCCCTCCACTTT; D: TRBD1; size: -; length: 15; J: TRBJ1-6; V: TRBV28
CDR3: CASSTTPPLAGGTDTQYF; DNA: TGCGCCAGCAGCACAACTCCACCACTAGCGGGGGGCACAGATACGCAGTATTTT; D: TRBD2; size: -; length: 18; J: TRBJ2-3; V: TRBV5-1
CDR3: CASSFSDRRGYTF; DNA: TGTGCCAGCAGTTTCTCGGACAGACGTGGCTACACCTTC; D: -; size: -; length: 13; J: TRBJ1-2; V: TRBV28
CDR3: CSVEERTGGAGGYTF; DNA: TGCAGCGTTGAAGAGAGGACAGGGGGCGCGGGAGGCTACACCTTC; D: TRBD1; size: -; length: 15; J: TRBJ1-2; V: TRBV29-1
CDR3: CAWVGDRGWRGTEAFF; DNA: TGTGCCTGGGTGGGGGACAGGGGTTGGCGCGGCACTGAAGCTTTCTTT; D: TRBD1; size: once; length: 16; J: TRBJ1-1; V: TRBV30
CDR3: CASSFRQSVEETQYF; DNA: TGCGCCAGCAGCTTTAGACAGTCGGTGGAAGAGACCCAGTACTTC; D: -; size: -; length: 15; J: TRBJ2-5; V: TRBV5-1
CDR3: CASSGGTSVHNEQFF; DNA: TGCGCCAGCAGTGGTGGGACTAGCGTACACAATGAGCAGTTCTTC; D: TRBD2; size: once; length: 15; J: TRBJ2-1; V: TRBV10-1
CDR3: CASRGTSLRDTQYF; DNA: TGTGCCAGCAGGGGGACTAGCTTGCGAGATACGCAGTATTTT; D: TRBD2; size: -; length: 14; J: TRBJ2-3; V: TRBV6-5
CDR3: CASRRGQGNYGYTF; DNA: TGTGCCAGCAGGAGGGGACAGGGCAACTATGGCTACACCTTC; D: TRBD1; size: -; length: 14; J: TRBJ1-2; V: TRBV28
CDR3: CASRGEGEGKPEAFF; DNA: TGTGCCAGCAGGGGTGAAGGGGAAGGCAAGCCTGAAGCTTTCTTT; D: -; size: -; length: 15; J: TRBJ1-1; V: TRBV28
CDR3: CASRKRPAGLQGYNEQFF; DNA: TGTGCCAGTCGCAAACGACCGGCCGGGCTACAGGGTTACAATGAGCAGTTCTTC; D: -; size: -; length: 18; J: TRBJ2-1; V: TRBV19
CDR3: CASSLQGSGANVLTF; DNA: TGCGCCAGCAGCTTGCAGGGGTCTGGGGCCAACGTCCTGACTTTC; D: -; size: -; length: 15; J: TRBJ2-6; V: TRBV5-1